The 26 T cell receptor beta chains below come from one sample, sequenced in a study of PD-1 and CTLA-4 blockade in melanoma. Libraries were prepared by immunoSEQ multiplex PCR; TCRdb keeps only in-frame clonotypes and omits some of them. The table lists fewer than 20,000 clones, approximately 70% of them singletons. The sample consisted of CD8+ T cells from peripheral blood, taken from a patient given anti-PD-1 treatment. The source is a human donor with melanoma.

This chain joins TRBV28 and TRBJ2-3, with a tentative D call TRBD2 (7 bases). V was pared by 4 bases and J by 4 bases, with 12 bases between. Germline V gives CDR1 MDHEN, CDR2 SYDVKM. This CDR3 region has 14 residues. CDR3 DNA: TGTGCCAGCAGTTCCGCGGGGGCACCAGATACGCAGTATTTT. This translates into CASSSAGAPDTQYF. The variable domain in full, completed from reference TRBV28 and TRBJ2-3, reads DVKVTQSSRYLVKRTGEKVFLECVQDMDHENMFWYRQDPGLGLRLIYFSYDVKMKEKGDIPEGYSVSREKKERFSLILESASTNQTSMYLCASSSAGAPDTQYFGPGTRLTVL.

J is TRBJ2-7 and V is TRBV5-1; 9 positions match TRBD1. Per germline, CDR1 SGHRS and CDR2 YFSETQ. CDR3 length: 15 residues. The V gene end was trimmed by 4 bases and the J gene end by 2 bases; junction bases not matched to a gene: 7. Written as DNA, the CDR3 is TGCGCCAGCAGCATTACCGGGACAGGGACCTACGAGCAGTACTTC. Protein: CASSITGTGTYEQYF.

V gene TRBV2 combines with J gene TRBJ1-2; 7 positions agree with TRBD1. J lost 4 bases, V lost 9 bases, and 8 bases had no gene match. The CDR3 sequence is 13 residues long. The germline CDR1 and CDR2 sequences are SNHLY and FYNNEI. CDR3 nucleotide sequence: TGTGCCAGAGAACAGGGGCGAGGCTATGGCTACACCTTC. The encoded protein is CAREQGRGYGYTF.

This chain uses TRBV2 with TRBJ1-4; D possibly corresponds to TRBD1 (6 bases). V was pared by 8 bases and J by 4 bases, with 17 bases between. CDR1 and CDR2 (germline): SNHLY, FYNNEI. The CDR3 spans 15 residues. This chain's CDR3 is CASSPFRGINEKLFF. DNA of the CDR3: TGTGCCAGCTCTCCCTTCAGGGGTATTAATGAAAAACTGTTTTTT.

The chain recombines TRBV24-1 with TRBJ1-2; D not certain. V shed 5 bases and J shed 3 bases, with 15 bases lying between them. The CDR3 loop spans 15 amino acids. In germline, CDR1 is KGHDR, CDR2 SFDVKD. CDR3 residues: CATSGPRVRDYGYTF. The CDR3 DNA follows: TGTGCCACCAGTGGACCCCGGGTGCGAGACTATGGCTACACCTTC.

This chain links TRBV7-8 with TRBJ2-7; 7 positions match TRBD1. Germline V lookup: CDR1 SGHVS, CDR2 FQNEAQ. With 1 base clipped from V and 5 bases from J, the junction kept 5 bases outside the gene matches. This CDR3 spans 14 amino acids. The CDR3, as DNA: TGTGCCAGCAGCTTAGACAGGGGAGCCGACGAGCAGTACTTC. It is translated as CASSLDRGADEQYF.

The rearrangement links TRBV14 to TRBJ1-2, with a weak D call TRBD1 (5 bases). Per germline, CDR1 SGHDN and CDR2 FVKESK. Trimming took off 6 bases at V and 5 bases at J, with 16 bases between the two ends. The CDR3 runs 14 residues. In DNA form, the CDR3 reads TGTGCCAGCAGTCAGATCGGGGCAGTGTATGGCTACACCTTC. Protein product: CASSQIGAVYGYTF.

This clone was counted only a few times. The V and J genes are TRBV19 and TRBJ1-5; no firm D call. Trimming stripped 4 bases from V and 10 bases from J, with 8 bases between. The CDR3 is 11 residues long. The V gene's germline CDR1 is LNHDA and CDR2 SQIVND (reference sequence). CDR3 residues: CASSTPGPQHF. The CDR3 coding sequence is TGTGCCAGTAGTACCCCAGGCCCCCAGCATTTT. Variable domain in full (rest from reference TRBV19 and TRBJ1-5): DGGITQSPKYLFRKEGQNVTLSCEQNLNHDAMYWYRQDPGQGLRLIYYSQIVNDFQKGDIAEGYSVSREKKESFPLTVTSAQKNPTAFYLCASSTPGPQHFGDGTRLSIL.

The chain couples TRBV25-1 to TRBJ2-1; a weak D match, TRBD1 (5 bases). V lost 2 bases and J lost 6, with 11 bases in between. The CDR3 has 14 residues. CDR1 is MGHDK and CDR2 is SYGVNS in the germline V gene. In nucleotides, the CDR3 is TGTGCCAGCAGTGAACCAGGGCGGCTCAATGAGCAGTTCTTC. This sequence encodes CASSEPGRLNEQFF.

The CDR3 region is CAIRGNTGELFF. The CDR3 nucleotides are TGTGCCATCCGGGGGAACACCGGGGAGCTGTTTTTT. The J gene is TRBJ2-2, the V gene TRBV12-3 or TRBV12-4, with a possible D match to TRBD2 (5 bases). CDR3 length: 12 amino acids. The V gene lost 10 bases and the J gene lost 1 base, with 7 bases spanning the gap.

This clone was counted once. The CDR3 DNA reads TGTGCCAGCAGCCCCGGGGGACCCTATGGCTACACCTTC. This codes for CASSPGGPYGYTF. The chain joins TRBV7-9 to TRBJ1-2, with TRBD1 as a possible D gene (5 bases). V lost 5 bases and J 4 bases, leaving 11 bases between the germline ends. The CDR3 totals 13 residues. Germline lookup yields CDR1 SEHNR and CDR2 FQNEAQ (reference sequence).

The table lists this clone with a few counts. The V gene is TRBV10-3, the J gene TRBJ2-3, with D unresolved. Trimming took 0 bases from V and 4 from J, leaving 8 bases between them. Germline V gives CDR1 ENHRY, CDR2 SYGVKD. CDR3 length: 14 amino acids. For the CDR3, the DNA is TGTGCCATCAGTGAGTCACTGATCCCAGATACGCAGTATTTT. This encodes CAISESLIPDTQYF.

The chain links TRBV25-1 to TRBJ1-5; 7 positions agree with TRBD1. The V gene's germline CDR1 is MGHDK and CDR2 SYGVNS. The CDR3 sequence is 14 residues long. Trimming removed 5 bases from V and 5 bases from J; junction bases left unmatched: 6. In DNA form, the CDR3 reads TGTGCCAGCAGTAACGACAGGGAGGATCAGCCCCAGCATTTT. Translation: CASSNDREDQPQHF.

The rearrangement links TRBV9 to TRBJ2-1, with D possibly TRBD1 on 6 matching bases. Germline V CDR1 and CDR2: SGDLS, YYNGEE. The CDR3 sequence is 15 residues long. Trimming shortened V by 0 bases and J by 5 bases, and 12 bases separated the two germline ends. The CDR3 loop is CASSVEQGDDNEQFF. CDR3 bases: TGTGCCAGCAGCGTAGAACAGGGTGACGACAATGAGCAGTTCTTC.

V and J are TRBV2 and TRBJ2-5; the D gene is possibly TRBD2 (6 bases). The CDR3 contains 17 residues. Germline loops: CDR1 SNHLY, CDR2 FYNNEI. V was pared by 4 bases and J by 2 bases, with 20 bases between. The CDR3: CASSGPGTGDTQETQYF. In DNA, the CDR3 is TGTGCCAGCAGTGGGCCTGGGACTGGGGATACACAAGAGACCCAGTACTTC.

The chain recombines TRBV7-9 with TRBJ2-3; D is uncertain. Germline V gives CDR1 SEHNR, CDR2 FQNEAQ (reference sequence). Trimming removed 3 bases at V and 2 bases at J, with 12 bases between. The CDR3 runs to 15 residues. The CDR3 DNA is TGTGCCAGCAGCTTTACTGTAGCCTACACAGATACGCAGTATTTT. Its protein is CASSFTVAYTDTQYF. The variable domain in full, with the rest retrieved from reference TRBV7-9 and TRBJ2-3, is DTGVSQNPRHKITKRGQNVTFRCDPISEHNRLYWYRQTLGQGPEFLTYFQNEAQLEKSRLLSDRFSAERPKGSFSTLEIQRTEQGDSAMYLCASSFTVAYTDTQYFGPGTRLTVL.

This chain links TRBV4-1 with TRBJ1-2, with D possibly matching TRBD1 (5 bases). Germline V gene data show CDR1 as MGHRA and CDR2 as YSYEKL. This CDR3 contains 14 residues. V lost 1 base, J lost 8 bases, and 14 bases lay in between. The CDR3 coding sequence is TGCGCCAGCAGCCAAGTGGCAGGGAGTAGGGGCTACACCTTC. This codes for CASSQVAGSRGYTF.

With regard to this clone: Other DNA sequences in this specimen translate into the identical CDR3. This chain links TRBV11-2 with TRBJ2-2; D ambiguous. Germline loops: CDR1 SGHAT, CDR2 FQNNGV. The V end was cut by 1 base, the J end by 8 bases, with 8 bases between. This CDR3 spans 13 amino acids. The CDR3 is CASSLGALGELFF. CDR3 DNA: TGTGCCAGCAGCTTAGGGGCGCTTGGGGAGCTGTTTTTT.

In nucleotides, the CDR3 is TGTGCCAGCAGCTTGGGTCACGAGCAGTACTTC. It specifies CASSLGHEQYF. The rearrangement uses TRBV11-2 and TRBJ2-7; D uncertain. Germline V CDR1 and CDR2: SGHAT, FQNNGV. Trimming stripped 3 bases from V and 5 bases from J, with 5 bases between. The CDR3 runs 11 residues.

This chain joins TRBV5-1 and TRBJ2-5, with 7 bases aligning to TRBD2. Losses at the gene ends were 3 bases for V and 4 bases for J; bases not matched to a gene: 9. The CDR3 has 15 amino acids. Germline-derived CDR1 and CDR2 are SGHRS and YFSETQ. CDR3: CASSSLSRGVETQYF. The DNA for the CDR3 is TGCGCCAGCAGCTCACTCAGTCGGGGGGTAGAGACCCAGTACTTC.

By sample fraction, this clone is medium-sized. This chain's CDR3 is CASSLDLSNQPQHF. CDR3 bases: TGTGCCAGCAGTTTGGACCTTAGCAATCAGCCCCAGCATTTT. The rearrangement uses TRBV6-5 and TRBJ1-5; unclear D gene. V was shortened by 4 bases and J by 0 bases, with 7 bases between the two germline ends. The CDR3 is 14 amino acids. The V gene's germline CDR1 is MNHEY and CDR2 SVGAGI.

The genes are TRBV6-5 and TRBJ1-3; D gene unclear. Germline assignment: CDR1 MNHEY and CDR2 SVGAGI. The V and J ends lost 8 bases and 2 bases respectively, with 10 bases between them. CDR3 length: 13 residues. CDR3 sequence (DNA): TGTGCCAGCCTCACGGTCCCTGGAAACACCATATATTTT. Its protein is CASLTVPGNTIYF.

The chain couples TRBV7-6 to TRBJ2-2; D is possibly TRBD2 (5 bases). CDR1 is SGHVS and CDR2 is FNYEAQ in the germline V gene. The ends were cut back, 0 bases at V and 6 bases at J, with 14 bases in the middle. This CDR3 is 16 amino acids long. CDR3 coding DNA: TGTGCCAGCAGCTTAGCTTCCGGGATCGGGGCCGGGGAGCTGTTTTTT. This sequence encodes CASSLASGIGAGELFF.

The rearrangement links TRBV7-9 to TRBJ2-5; D uncertain. The CDR3 covers 14 residues. V shed 4 bases and J shed 3 bases, with 12 bases lying between them. Germline V gene sequence: CDR1 SEHNR, CDR2 FQNEAQ (reference sequence). The CDR3 DNA sequence: TGTGCCAGCAGCTCCCCGGAAGCTGAAGAGACCCAGTACTTC. Translation: CASSSPEAEETQYF.

The V call is TRBV6-2 or TRBV6-3, the J call TRBJ2-5; D tentatively fits TRBD1 or TRBD2 (6 bases each). The CDR3 covers 14 residues. Per germline, CDR1 MNHEY and CDR2 SVGEGT. V lost 3 bases and J lost 4, with 12 bases in between. This chain's CDR3 is CASSYLRGGETQYF. CDR3 nucleotides: TGTGCCAGCAGTTATCTCAGGGGAGGAGAGACCCAGTACTTC.

This clone was observed once. V is TRBV4-1 and J is TRBJ1-2, with a weak D call TRBD1 (6 bases). Germline values: CDR1 MGHRA, CDR2 YSYEKL. V lost 0 bases and J 5 bases, leaving 10 bases between the germline ends. The CDR3 spans 14 residues. CDR3 in amino acids: CASSQEGTIYGYTF. In DNA form, the CDR3 reads TGCGCCAGCAGCCAAGAGGGGACAATATATGGCTACACCTTC.